This TCR beta chain was found in a study of CD8+ T cells in alopecia areata. Overall study context: Oral tofacitinib, 5 to 10 mg twice daily, was given in an open-label trial. Tofacitinib exposure lasted 6 to 18 months, followed by 6 months off drug. Study-wide points: Lesional scalp exceeded normal scalp in clonality, especially in alopecia totalis/universalis.

Reverse transcribed after extraction, RNA yielded cDNA as the sequencing template. Libraries were prepared by immunoSEQ multiplex PCR; TCRdb keeps only in-frame clonotypes and omits some of them. The table has 170,000 or so clones, about two thirds seen once. Indicated treatment: oral pan-JAK inhibitor, 5-10 mg twice daily. CDR1 and CDR2 (germline): ENHRY, SYGVKD. CDR3 size: 14 residues. Trimming shortened V by 6 bases and J by 7 bases, and 16 bases separated the two germline ends. In the case of this clone: The antigen is undetermined.

Sequences were derived from CD4+ T cells sorted from blood, sampled at week 4, from a patient treated with tofacitinib. J is TRBJ1-5 and V is TRBV10-3; TRBD1 is a possible D gene (6 bases). The source is a human donor with alopecia areata. CDR3 coding DNA: TGTGCCATCAGGTCGGGACGGGGGGGCCAGCCCCAGCATTTT. It codes for CAIRSGRGGQPQHF.